These 4 T cell receptor beta chains were sequenced from one sample in a study of graft-versus-host responses after intestinal transplantation. Sequencing used immunoSEQ multiplex PCR; TCRdb keeps in-frame clones, though not all of them. The sample shows 43,000 or so clones, about 95% of them seen only once. Sequences were derived from PBMCs, sampled about 350 days after intestinal transplant. These receptors all stem from a human patient who received an intestinal transplant, so some T cells may come from the graft donor.

The rearrangement joins TRBV18 to TRBJ2-7; 9 bases fit TRBD2. This CDR3 comprises 18 residues. With V trimmed by 3 bases and J by 1 base, 13 bases remained unmatched. The germline CDR1 and CDR2 sequences are KGHSH and LQKENI. In DNA form, the CDR3 reads TGTGCCAGCTCACCGGTCCCGACGATTAGCGGGGGATCCTACGAGCAGTACTTC. It translates to CASSPVPTISGGSYEQYF.

V and J are TRBV5-4 and TRBJ1-1; D is undetermined. Between the trimmed V and J ends, which lost 3 bases and 1 base, there was a span of 4 bases. This CDR3 contains 12 residues. Germline-derived CDR1 and CDR2 are SGHNT and YYREEE (reference sequence). CDR3 DNA sequence: TGTGCCAGCAGCTACGGGAACACTGAAGCTTTCTTT. It encodes CASSYGNTEAFF.

The chain joins TRBV7-6 to TRBJ2-7; D is unresolved. The germline V gene has CDR1 SGHVS and CDR2 FNYEAQ. Trimming pared 1 base from V and 5 bases from J, leaving 9 bases between. The CDR3 consists of 13 residues. CDR3 nucleotides: TGTGCCAGCAGCTTAGTAGTCCAGGACGAGCAGTACTTC. This sequence encodes CASSLVVQDEQYF.

The V gene is TRBV18, the J gene TRBJ2-1, with D uncertain. This CDR3 spans 17 amino acids. V lost 4 bases to trimming and J lost 0 bases, with 16 bases between them. Germline lookup yields CDR1 KGHSH and CDR2 LQKENI. CDR3 residues: CASSRATGLTSYNEQFF. In DNA, the CDR3 is TGTGCCAGCTCACGTGCCACTGGGCTTACCTCCTACAATGAGCAGTTCTTC.